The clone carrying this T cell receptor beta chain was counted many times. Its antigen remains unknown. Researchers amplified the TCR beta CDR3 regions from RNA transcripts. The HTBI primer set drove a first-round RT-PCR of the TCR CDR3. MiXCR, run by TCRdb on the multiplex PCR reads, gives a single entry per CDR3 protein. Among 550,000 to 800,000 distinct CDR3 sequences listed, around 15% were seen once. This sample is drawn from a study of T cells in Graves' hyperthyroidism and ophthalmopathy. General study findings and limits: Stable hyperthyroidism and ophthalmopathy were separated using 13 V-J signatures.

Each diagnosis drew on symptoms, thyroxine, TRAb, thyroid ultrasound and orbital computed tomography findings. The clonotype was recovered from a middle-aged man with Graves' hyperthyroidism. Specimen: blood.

The CDR3 DNA reads TGTGCCAGCAGACACCCGGGACTAGCGAGCCAAGAGACCCAGTACTTC. This gives the protein CASRHPGLASQETQYF. The chain uses TRBV2 and TRBJ2-5; 10 bases agree with TRBD2. The germline V gene encodes CDR1 SNHLY and CDR2 FYNNEI. V trimming: 6 bases; J trimming: 1 base; junction bases outside the gene matches: 8. The CDR3 is 16 residues long.